These 30 T cell receptor beta chains were sequenced from one sample in a study of blood T cell repertoires in COVID-19. Sequencing was performed with immunoSEQ multiplex PCR; in TCRdb, only in-frame clones are kept and a portion is missing. The sample has approximately 130,000 clones, roughly four fifths seen once; the top ten hold about a sixth. Sequenced material: PBMCs or T cells enriched from blood (not recorded which). The receptors here all came from a man aged 30-40 years who had recovered from COVID-19.

This chain uses TRBV6-5 with TRBJ2-6, with 7 nucleotides matching TRBD1. CDR1 is MNHEY, CDR2 SVGAGI, per germline. The CDR3 loop spans 15 amino acids. V lost 5 bases to trimming and J lost 2 bases; unmatched junction nucleotides: 3. Written as DNA, the CDR3 is TGTGCCAGCAGTCCAACAGGGGCTGGGGCCAACGTCCTGACTTTC. This codes for CASSPTGAGANVLTF.

J is TRBJ2-3 and V is TRBV4-2; D perhaps matches TRBD2 (5 bases). CDR3 length: 15 amino acids. Germline V lookup: CDR1 LGHNA, CDR2 YNFKEQ. Deletions cut 0 bases from V and 3 bases from J, with 10 bases between. The CDR3 nucleotides read TGTGCCAGCAGCCAAGACAGAGAGGGTACAGATACGCAGTATTTT. This gives the protein CASSQDREGTDTQYF.

The chain links TRBV6-5 to TRBJ2-5, with 8 bases identical to TRBD1. This CDR3 comprises 14 residues. Trimming removed 0 bases from V and 6 bases from J; junction bases left unmatched: 3. Germline loops: CDR1 MNHEY, CDR2 SVGAGI. In DNA form, the CDR3 reads TGTGCCAGCAGTTACTCGACAGGGGAAAAGACCCAGTACTTC. Its protein product is CASSYSTGEKTQYF.

Comment on this clone: At one of its ends the junction is not consistent with the germline gene, which may arise from a read error. The chain uses TRBV5-3 and TRBJ2-7; 9 bases agree with TRBD1. TRBV5-3 has ORF status, its function being uncertain. The CDR3 runs 16 residues. The CDR3 here is CVRSLIPGQGFYEQYF. The CDR3 region has the DNA TGTGTCAGAAGCTTGATTCCAGGACAGGGGTTCTACGAGCAGTACTTC.

This rearrangement joins TRBV6-6 to TRBJ1-1, with D uncertain. CDR1 MNHNY and CDR2 SVGAGI come from the germline V gene (reference sequence). The CDR3 has 13 residues. V was trimmed by 6 bases and J by 1 base, leaving 9 bases between them. The CDR3 is CASRYPQNTEAFF. Here the CDR3 DNA reads TGTGCCAGCAGGTACCCACAGAACACTGAAGCTTTCTTT.

The chain employs TRBV11-2 and TRBJ2-3; TRBD2 aligns across 7 bases. CDR1 and CDR2 (germline): SGHAT, FQNNGV. V lost 5 bases to trimming and J lost 5 bases; unmatched junction nucleotides: 13. The CDR3 consists of 16 residues. The CDR3 protein is CASSPKSGTGGDTQYF. The CDR3 region has the DNA TGTGCCAGCAGCCCGAAAAGCGGGACGGGTGGAGATACGCAGTATTTT. The complete variable domain, with remaining parts taken from reference TRBV11-2 and TRBJ2-3, reads EAGVAQSPRYKIIEKRQSVAFWCNPISGHATLYWYQQILGQGPKLLIQFQNNGVVDDSQLPKDRFSAERLKGVDSTLKIQPAKLEDSAVYLCASSPKSGTGGDTQYFGPGTRLTVL.

This chain joins TRBV5-4 and TRBJ1-1; no clear D. CDR1 is SGHNT, CDR2 YYREEE, per germline (reference sequence). V was clipped by 4 bases and J by 1 base, with 8 bases between them. The CDR3 sequence is 13 residues long. The CDR3 bases are TGTGCCAGCAGCCATACGGGGAACACTGAAGCTTTCTTT. Its protein product is CASSHTGNTEAFF.

This chain joins TRBV15 and TRBJ2-7; 7 positions match TRBD2. The CDR3 sequence is 15 residues long. Germline assignment: CDR1 LNHNV and CDR2 YYDKDF (reference sequence). The V gene end was trimmed by 4 bases and the J gene end by 7 bases; junction bases not matched to a gene: 13. DNA of the CDR3: TGTGCCACCAGCATGCCCGGGGCGGGGGTCTTGGAGCAGTACGTC. As protein: CATSMPGAGVLEQYV.

This sequence joins TRBV5-1 and TRBJ2-3, with D possibly being TRBD1 (5 bases). The germline CDR1 and CDR2 sequences are SGHRS and YFSETQ. Trimming removed 0 bases from V and 5 bases from J, with 22 bases in between. The CDR3 loop spans 18 amino acids. CDR3 residues: CASSLAATSNAGRDTQYF. The DNA of the CDR3 is TGCGCCAGCAGCTTGGCCGCTACGAGCAACGCAGGGCGAGATACGCAGTATTTT.

DNA for the CDR3: TGTGCCATCAGTGGAGGGAACACCATATATTTT. It codes for CAISGGNTIYF. This rearrangement joins TRBV10-3 to TRBJ1-3, with D unresolved. The CDR3 has 11 amino acids. From germline, CDR1 is ENHRY and CDR2 SYGVKD. V was clipped by 4 bases and J by 7 bases, with 5 bases between them.

CDR3 sequence reads: CASSLTGRSYEQYF. CDR3 DNA: TGCGCCAGCAGCTTGACAGGGCGATCCTACGAGCAGTACTTC. V usage is TRBV5-1 and J usage is TRBJ2-7, with D perhaps matching TRBD1 (6 bases). The CDR3 consists of 14 residues. The V end lost 1 base, the J end lost 1 base, and 9 bases lay between the germline ends. The germline V gene has CDR1 SGHRS and CDR2 YFSETQ.

V usage is TRBV30 and J usage is TRBJ2-7; tentatively, D is TRBD1 (5 bases). Trimming took off 0 bases at V and 1 base at J, with 10 bases between the two ends. The CDR3 runs 14 residues. In germline, CDR1 is GTSNPN, CDR2 SVGIG (reference sequence). The CDR3 sequence: CAWSVWGGSYEQYF. The CDR3 bases are TGTGCCTGGAGTGTATGGGGCGGATCCTACGAGCAGTACTTC. Filled out from reference TRBV30 and TRBJ2-7, the complete variable domain reads SQTIHQWPATLVQPVGSPLSLECTVEGTSNPNLYWYRQAAGRGLQLLFYSVGIGQISSEVPQNLSASRPQDRQFILSSKKLLLSDSGFYLCAWSVWGGSYEQYFGPGTRLTVT.

This clone was picked up one time. This chain uses TRBV14 with TRBJ1-1; D is ambiguous. Trimming cost V 0 bases and J 3 bases, with 14 bases left between them. Germline lookup yields CDR1 SGHDN and CDR2 FVKESK. The CDR3 length is 16 residues. This CDR3 is CASSQDTDSADTEAFF. CDR3 bases: TGTGCCAGCAGCCAAGATACAGACTCAGCGGACACTGAAGCTTTCTTT.

For the CDR3, the DNA is TGTGCCAGCAGCTACAGGGACCTCGGCGGGGACGAGCAGTACGTC. It is translated as CASSYRDLGGDEQYV. The genes are TRBV6-6 and TRBJ2-7, with D perhaps given as TRBD1 or TRBD2 (6 bases each). Deletions cut 6 bases from V and 5 bases from J, with 20 bases between. Germline-derived CDR1 and CDR2 are MNHNY and SVGAGI (reference sequence). The CDR3 covers 15 residues.

V and J are TRBV6-6 and TRBJ2-1; perhaps TRBD2 as D (6 bases). The germline gives CDR1 MNHNY, CDR2 SVGAGI (reference sequence). The V gene lost 3 bases and the J gene lost 10 bases, with 10 bases spanning the gap. CDR3 length: 12 residues. The CDR3 loop is CASSYEEGEQFF. The CDR3 nucleotides are TGTGCCAGCAGTTATGAGGAGGGGGAGCAGTTCTTC.

This clone was counted many times. The chain couples TRBV2 to TRBJ2-5, with 8 positions matching TRBD1. Germline trimming cut 8 bases from V and 3 bases from J; bases unmatched to any gene: 8. This CDR3 has 14 amino acids. Germline assignment: CDR1 SNHLY and CDR2 FYNNEI. The CDR3 DNA reads as TGTGCCAGCTACAGGGGGTGGGCTAAAGAGACCCAGTACTTC. This codes for CASYRGWAKETQYF.

V and J are TRBV3-1 (or the pseudogene TRBV3-2) and TRBJ1-6, with D possibly TRBD1 on 6 matching bases. V was shortened by 2 bases and J by 6 bases, with 8 bases between the two germline ends. There are 14 residues in the CDR3. CDR1 and CDR2 (germline): LGHDT, YNNKEL (reference sequence). The CDR3 loop reads CASSQSDSNSPLHF. For the CDR3, the DNA is TGTGCCAGCAGCCAATCGGACAGTAATTCACCCCTCCACTTT.

The rearrangement joins TRBV12-3 or TRBV12-4 to TRBJ1-6; 8 positions agree with TRBD1. CDR3 length: 13 residues. V trimming: 6 bases; J trimming: 10 bases; junction bases outside the gene matches: 5. CDR3 sequence (DNA): TGTGCCAGCAGCTCAGGACAGGGATCACCCCTCCACTTT. This codes for CASSSGQGSPLHF.

The V gene is TRBV5-4, the J gene TRBJ1-1; D uncertain. Trimming took off 0 bases at V and 0 bases at J, with 12 bases between the two ends. This CDR3 spans 16 amino acids. Germline V lookup: CDR1 SGHNT, CDR2 YYREEE (reference sequence). This CDR3 is CASSLDPPGLNTEAFF. The CDR3 DNA reads as TGTGCCAGCAGCTTGGACCCCCCAGGATTGAACACTGAAGCTTTCTTT. The entire variable domain, with the rest obtained from reference TRBV5-4 and TRBJ1-1, is as follows: ETGVTQSPTHLIKTRGQQVTLRCSSQSGHNTVSWYQQALGQGPQFIFQYYREEENGRGNFPPRFSGLQFPNYSSELNVNALELDDSALYLCASSLDPPGLNTEAFFGQGTRLTVV.

CDR3 DNA: TGTGCCAGCGGGACAGGGGGCAGGGATTCACCCCTCCACTTT. The encoded protein is CASGTGGRDSPLHF. The chain uses TRBV7-9 and TRBJ1-6, with 12 bases lining up with TRBD1. In germline, CDR1 is SEHNR, CDR2 FQNEAQ (reference sequence). The CDR3 totals 14 residues. The trim removed 8 bases at V and 8 bases at J, leaving 4 bases unmatched.

This chain links TRBV28 with TRBJ1-5, with D hard to call. The V gene lost 10 bases and the J gene lost 1 base, with 14 bases spanning the gap. CDR1 and CDR2 (germline): MDHEN, SYDVKM. The CDR3 runs to 14 residues. The CDR3 region has the DNA TGTGCCATCACGTTGGGAGGGAGCAATCAGCCCCAGCATTTT. This codes for CAITLGGSNQPQHF. Filled out from reference TRBV28 and TRBJ1-5, the complete variable domain reads DVKVTQSSRYLVKRTGEKVFLECVQDMDHENMFWYRQDPGLGLRLIYFSYDVKMKEKGDIPEGYSVSREKKERFSLILESASTNQTSMYLCAITLGGSNQPQHFGDGTRLSIL.

This chain connects TRBV5-1 to TRBJ2-3; 14 bases line up with TRBD2. Germline assignment: CDR1 SGHRS and CDR2 YFSETQ. V shed 0 bases, J shed 1 base, and the junction held 4 bases outside the gene matches. The CDR3 is 18 residues long. CDR3: CASSLGGTSGRGTDTQYF. CDR3 DNA: TGCGCCAGCAGCTTGGGGGGGACTAGCGGGAGAGGCACAGATACGCAGTATTTT.

V is TRBV30 and J is TRBJ2-5, with 14 bases matching TRBD2. This CDR3 has 17 residues. The germline V gene has CDR1 GTSNPN and CDR2 SVGIG (reference sequence). V shed 0 bases and J 4 bases; nucleotides not matched to a gene: 7. The CDR3 DNA reads TGTGCCTGGAGTGTCCCGACTAGCGGGAGGGCCGCAGAGACCCAGTACTTC. The encoded protein is CAWSVPTSGRAAETQYF.

The rearrangement uses TRBV25-1 and TRBJ2-3, with TRBD1 matching over 9 bases. The CDR3 is made up of 15 amino acids. Germline assignment: CDR1 MGHDK and CDR2 SYGVNS. V shed 4 bases and J 4 bases; nucleotides not matched to a gene: 6. CDR3 region: CASSARTGVADTQYF. Written as DNA, the CDR3 is TGTGCCAGCAGTGCTAGGACAGGGGTGGCAGATACGCAGTATTTT.

The chain links TRBV5-1 to TRBJ1-2; TRBD1 agrees at 9 bases. Germline lookup yields CDR1 SGHRS and CDR2 YFSETQ. V was clipped by 4 bases and J by 7 bases; unmatched bases: 8. The CDR3 is made up of 14 amino acids. The chain's CDR3 is CASSKEQGAGGYTF. DNA for the CDR3: TGCGCCAGCAGCAAGGAACAGGGGGCAGGTGGCTACACCTTC. The full variable domain, rest sourced from reference TRBV5-1 and TRBJ1-2, is KAGVTQTPRYLIKTRGQQVTLSCSPISGHRSVSWYQQTPGQGLQFLFEYFSETQRNKGNFPGRFSGRQFSNSRSEMNVSTLELGDSALYLCASSKEQGAGGYTFGSGTRLTVV.

This clone occurred once. The chain carries TRBV19 and TRBJ1-4; TRBD1 matches at 7 bases. The CDR3 length is 14 residues. CDR1 LNHDA and CDR2 SQIVND come from the germline V gene (reference sequence). J was trimmed by 3 bases and V by 8 bases; bases with no gene match: 6. The CDR3 nucleotides read TGTGCCAGTTCTACCGGGACAGCTAATGAAAAACTGTTTTTT. It specifies CASSTGTANEKLFF.

As for this clone: Within the sample, other DNA sequences also encode this same CDR3. The chain joins TRBV7-9 to TRBJ2-3; 7 bases map to TRBD1. V lost 5 bases and J lost 3; bases outside the gene matches: 5. CDR1 and CDR2 from the germline V gene are SEHNR and FQNEAQ (reference sequence). This CDR3 is 14 amino acids long. CDR3 region: CASSLQGSTDTQYF. CDR3 sequence (DNA): TGTGCCAGCAGCCTACAGGGGTCAACAGATACGCAGTATTTT.

V usage is TRBV12-5 and J usage is TRBJ1-5; 9 bases line up with TRBD1. The CDR3 is 17 residues long. Germline CDR1 reads LGHNT; CDR2 reads FRNRAP. The V gene end was trimmed by 3 bases and the J gene end by 1 base; junction bases not matched to a gene: 7. The CDR3 reads CASGLLQDRGSNQPQHF. CDR3 nucleotide sequence: TGTGCTAGTGGTTTACTCCAGGACAGGGGCAGCAATCAGCCCCAGCATTTT.

The J gene is TRBJ1-1, the V gene TRBV19; no firm D call. This CDR3 has 12 residues. Trimming took 3 bases from V and 8 from J, leaving 10 bases between them. Germline V gene data show CDR1 as LNHDA and CDR2 as SQIVND (reference sequence). CDR3 in amino acids: CASSIGFREAFF. The CDR3 DNA is TGTGCCAGTAGTATTGGTTTCAGGGAAGCTTTCTTT.

V and J are TRBV10-3 and TRBJ1-4; possibly TRBD1 for D (5 bases). The length of the CDR3 is 14 residues. V was trimmed by 3 bases and J by 6 bases, leaving 11 bases between them. CDR1 and CDR2 from the germline V gene are ENHRY and SYGVKD. The CDR3 spells CAISDGTGDEKLFF. The CDR3 coding sequence is TGTGCCATCAGTGACGGGACGGGGGATGAAAAACTGTTTTTT.